A selection of T cell receptor beta chains follows, all from one sample in a study of shared clonotypes between healthy human individuals. This table comes from immunoSEQ multiplex PCR, and its TCRdb copy is limited to in-frame clones, with some not included. The sample includes about 480,000 clones, 79% of them seen just once. Sequencing input: PBMCs. These TCRs come from a woman in her forties in good health. Some clones in this sample may be carry-over from other donors' samples. The CDR3 runs from the conserved cysteine through the conserved F or W. D genes are given only for firm matches. The listing skips clone size in some rows; elsewhere it reads once, few, many or a size class.

V gene,J gene,D gene,clone size,CDR3 DNA,CDR3 protein
TRBV27,TRBJ1-2,-,-,TGTGCCAGCAGTTCATCGGGGACCTATGGCTACACCTTC,CASSSSGTYGYTF
TRBV25-1,TRBJ2-7,-,-,TGTGCCAGCAGTCCTTGGACGCTGCCCTACGAGCAGTACTTC,CASSPWTLPYEQYF
TRBV11-2,TRBJ2-7,TRBD2,-,TGTGCCAGCAGCCCGGTAGCGGGAGTTTACGAGCAGTACTTC,CASSPVAGVYEQYF
TRBV14,TRBJ2-1,-,many,TGTGCCAGCAGCCAGTTGTCGATCGATGAGCAGTTCTTC,CASSQLSIDEQFF
TRBV7-9,TRBJ2-1,-,-,TGTGCCAGCAGCTACTTAAGCGGAGGGGACAATGAGCAGTTCTTC,CASSYLSGGDNEQFF
TRBV5-4,TRBJ1-2,-,few,TGTGCCAGCAGCTTGCGGTTGGGGGGAGCTAACTATGGCTACACCTTC,CASSLRLGGANYGYTF
TRBV7-9,TRBJ1-1,-,-,TGTGCCAGCAGCTTATTAGGTTCCGGGGAGAGGGAAGCTTTCTTT,CASSLLGSGEREAFF
TRBV28,TRBJ1-2,-,-,TGTGCCAGCAGCTCCACCGGGACACAGTGGAATGGCTACACCTTC,CASSSTGTQWNGYTF
TRBV7-2,TRBJ2-1,TRBD2,-,TGTGCCAGCAGCTTTAGGACTAGCGGTTCCTATGAGCAGTTCTTC,CASSFRTSGSYEQFF
TRBV11-2,TRBJ1-4,-,once,TGTGCCAGCAGCGCGACTTCGGGAAAACTGTTTTTT,CASSATSGKLFF
TRBV5-3,TRBJ2-1,-,-,TGTGCCAGAAGCTGCCGAAACCGGGGTAATGAGCAGTTCTTC,CARSCRNRGNEQFF
TRBV30,TRBJ2-2,-,-,TGTGCCTGGAGTGTTCTACTAGCAGCGAACACCGGGGAGCTGTTTTTT,CAWSVLLAANTGELFF
TRBV30,TRBJ1-4,-,few,TGTGCCTGGAGTGTTCTGGGCAGGGGAAGGGAAAAACTGTTTTTT,CAWSVLGRGREKLFF
TRBV19,TRBJ2-1,-,once,TGTGCCAGTAGTCGGGAGCCGAATTACAATGAGCAGTTCTTC,CASSREPNYNEQFF
TRBV5-5,TRBJ1-5,-,-,TGTGCCAGCAGCCCAAGGGGGGATAGCAATCAGCCCCAGCATTTT,CASSPRGDSNQPQHF
TRBV10-3,TRBJ1-1,TRBD1,once,TGTGCCATCAGTGAGGCCGACAGGGGTGAGGCTGAAGCTTTCTTT,CAISEADRGEAEAFF
TRBV7-2,TRBJ2-3,-,-,TGTGCCAGCAGCTTAGCCTGGTCCACAGATACGCAGTATTTT,CASSLAWSTDTQYF
TRBV11-2,TRBJ1-2,-,few,TGTGCCAGCGGGGGAGAGGGGACGTATGGCTACACCTTC,CASGGEGTYGYTF
TRBV6-6,TRBJ1-1,TRBD1,-,TGTGCCAGCAGGCCGACAGGGGGTAAAGAGGAAGCTTTCTTT,CASRPTGGKEEAFF
TRBV6-1,TRBJ2-7,-,few,TGTGCCAGCAGTGAGCGACGGACGGACCTATACTTC,CASSERRTDLYF
TRBV27,TRBJ2-5,-,-,TGTGCCAGCAGTGGGGGACCTGGCCTAGAGACCCAGTACTTC,CASSGGPGLETQYF
TRBV28,TRBJ1-5,TRBD1,once,TGTGCCAGCGGAATTGGACAGGAGCCGTATAGCAATCAGCCCCAGCATTTT,CASGIGQEPYSNQPQHF
TRBV28,TRBJ2-4,-,-,TGTGCCAGCATGGGCTACCCGACGGTGAACATTCAGTACTTC,CASMGYPTVNIQYF
TRBV28,TRBJ1-5,-,-,TGTGCCGGCCAGGGCAGCAATCAGCCCCAGCATTTT,CAGQGSNQPQHF
TRBV18,TRBJ2-7,TRBD1,-,TGTGCCAGCTCACCAGCGACAGGGAGCGAGCAGTACTTC,CASSPATGSEQYF
TRBV11-2,TRBJ2-2,TRBD2,-,TGTGCCAGCAGCTTAACCTCTAGGCGGGAGTATGGGGAGCTGTTTTTT,CASSLTSRREYGELFF
TRBV4-2,TRBJ2-1,-,-,TGTGCCAGCAGCCAAGAGGGCGGGACGCGCAATGAGCAGTTCTTC,CASSQEGGTRNEQFF
TRBV11-2,TRBJ2-1,TRBD2,once,TGTGCCAGCAGCCCGCTGGGGGGACTAGCGGGAGGATTCTACAATGAGCAGTTCTTC,CASSPLGGLAGGFYNEQFF
TRBV30,TRBJ1-2,TRBD1,-,TGTGCCGGGAGACAGGGGGGGAACTATGGCTACACCTTC,CAGRQGGNYGYTF
TRBV2,TRBJ2-4,TRBD1,-,TGTGCCAGCAGTGAATGGGACAGTAGGATTCAGTACTTC,CASSEWDSRIQYF
TRBV7-8,TRBJ1-1,TRBD1,-,TGTGCCAGCAGCCCCCTCGACAGGGGGACCACTGAAGCTTTCTTT,CASSPLDRGTTEAFF
TRBV29-1,TRBJ2-7,TRBD1,-,TGCAGCGTTAACAGGGGCCACGAGCAGTACTTC,CSVNRGHEQYF
TRBV28,TRBJ2-7,-,many,TGTGCCAGCAAGGAGGGGAAGTACGAGCAGTACTTC,CASKEGKYEQYF
TRBV28,TRBJ2-3,TRBD2,-,TGTGCCAGCAGTTTGGGGAGCGGGACCGGCACAGATACGCAGTATTTT,CASSLGSGTGTDTQYF
TRBV28,TRBJ1-2,TRBD1,-,TGTGCCAGCAGTTATACAGGGGTGGGTGGCTACACCTTC,CASSYTGVGGYTF
TRBV27,TRBJ2-1,TRBD2,-,TGTGCCAGCAGTCTCGGGACTAGCGGGAGTAATGAGCAGTTCTTC,CASSLGTSGSNEQFF
TRBV18,TRBJ1-5,TRBD1,-,TGTGCCAGCTCGTCGGGACAGTTGTTGGTAGAGCCCCAGCATTTT,CASSSGQLLVEPQHF
TRBV28,TRBJ2-1,-,few,TGTGCCAGCAGTGCGGACAATGAGCAGTTCTTC,CASSADNEQFF
TRBV30,TRBJ2-6,TRBD1,-,TGTGCCTGGGCCGGGACAGGGGCTCTCGCTGGGGCCAACGTCCTGACTTTC,CAWAGTGALAGANVLTF
TRBV19,TRBJ2-3,TRBD2,-,TGTGCCAGTAGTAACGGACTAGCAGCAGACTTT,CASSNGLAADF
TRBV11-3,TRBJ2-3,-,-,TGTGCCAGCAGCTTAGATTCAACACCCACAGATACGCAGTATTTT,CASSLDSTPTDTQYF
TRBV7-3,TRBJ1-2,-,-,TGTGCCAGCAGCCTAGGTCACAGGGAGGATGGCTACACCTTC,CASSLGHREDGYTF
TRBV7-2,TRBJ1-5,TRBD1,-,TGTGCCAGCAGCACAACAGGGGGCAATCAGCCCCAGCATTTT,CASSTTGGNQPQHF
TRBV6-5,TRBJ2-5,-,-,TGTGCCAGCAGTTGGGGCAGGGAAGGCTACGAGCACCACTTC,CASSWGREGYEHHF
TRBV19,TRBJ1-2,TRBD1,-,TGTGCCAGTAGTATAGACGGACAGGAGGGGAGCTATGGCTACACCTTC,CASSIDGQEGSYGYTF
TRBV30,TRBJ2-4,-,few,TGTGCCTGGAGTGACCAGGGTGGCGGCATTCAGTACTTC,CAWSDQGGGIQYF
TRBV7-9,TRBJ1-5,-,-,TGTGCCAGCAGCGAGGCTAGGGGCCAGCCCCAGCATTTT,CASSEARGQPQHF
TRBV5-1,TRBJ2-3,TRBD1,-,TGCGCCAGCAGCACCGGACAGGGCACAGATACGCAGTATTTT,CASSTGQGTDTQYF
TRBV18,TRBJ1-1,-,-,TGTGCCAGCTCATCGATGAACACTGAAGCTTTCTTT,CASSSMNTEAFF
TRBV7-3,TRBJ2-3,-,-,TGTGCCAGCAGCTCCCCCCCAGAAGATACGCAGTATTTT,CASSSPPEDTQYF
TRBV5-1,TRBJ2-3,TRBD2,-,TGCGCCAGCAGCCCCGGGGGTAGCGGGAGTCGTACTACTAGCACAGATACGCAGTATTTT,CASSPGGSGSRTTSTDTQYF
TRBV5-1,TRBJ2-7,-,once,TGCGCCAGCAGCTTGGGGGTCCAGCCCTACGAGCAGTACTTC,CASSLGVQPYEQYF
TRBV11-3,TRBJ2-3,-,-,TGTGCCAGCAGCCCCCACCGAGACCGCGACACAGATACGCAGTATTTT,CASSPHRDRDTDTQYF
TRBV4-2,TRBJ1-3,-,-,TGTGCCAGCAGCCAAGATTTGCGAGGTGGAAACACCATATATTTT,CASSQDLRGGNTIYF
TRBV21-1,TRBJ1-2,-,-,TGTGCCAGCAGCGCACCAGATGGTAACTATGGCTACACCTTC,CASSAPDGNYGYTF